This TCR beta chain is from a study of blood T cell repertoires in COVID-19. Study context: Collection of acute and convalescent COVID-19 samples took place in the United States, Italy and Spain.

V gave up 3 bases and J gave up 0 bases, with 6 bases separating them. This CDR3 spans 13 amino acids. CDR1 and CDR2 (germline): MDHEN, SYDVKM. In the authors' methods: The authors estimated nucleated cell counts from reference gene primer amplification. Here immunoSEQ multiplex PCR was the method, and the copy in TCRdb shows in-frame clones only, minus some. V and J calls and clone size are those listed in that table; D and trimming were worked out from the DNA. The sample carries about 48,000 clones, 85% to 90% recorded once. The receptor comes from a woman of 80 years or more with COVID-19, enrolled during active disease. Sequences were obtained from peripheral blood. The rearrangement uses TRBV28 and TRBJ2-7; D ambiguous. CDR3 nucleotide sequence: TGTGCCAGCAGTTTGGGCAACTCCTACGAGCAGTACTTC. Its protein is CASSLGNSYEQYF.